Below, 31 T cell receptor beta chains from the same sample are listed, as sequenced in a study of T cell changes during pregnancy in multiple sclerosis. Measured with immunoSEQ multiplex PCR; TCRdb has only the in-frame clones, and not every one. The sample has more than 35,000 clones, 91% seen once. The specimen comprised CD4+ T cells from peripheral blood mononuclear cells, sampled in the third trimester of pregnancy. All receptors come from a female donor in good health, enrolled as a control in a pregnancy study.

V and J are TRBV5-6 and TRBJ2-7; tentative D call: TRBD1 (6 bases). The germline V and J ends were trimmed by 3 bases and 3 bases, with 19 bases remaining between them. CDR3 length equals 16 residues. CDR1 and CDR2 (germline): SGHDT, YYEEEE. The CDR3 is CASSWGPSVMYYEQYF. CDR3 coding DNA: TGTGCCAGCAGCTGGGGGCCCAGCGTGATGTACTACGAGCAGTACTTC. Full variable domain (missing parts from reference TRBV5-6 and TRBJ2-7): DAGVTQSPTHLIKTRGQQVTLRCSPKSGHDTVSWYQQALGQGPQFIFQYYEEEERQRGNFPDRFSGHQFPNYSSELNVNALLLGDSALYLCASSWGPSVMYYEQYFGPGTRLTVT.

The chain is built from TRBV15 and TRBJ1-5; D unclear. V was trimmed by 8 bases and J by 0 bases, leaving 11 bases between them. This CDR3 has 14 amino acids. Germline V gene data show CDR1 as LNHNV and CDR2 as YYDKDF (reference sequence). For the CDR3, the DNA is TGTGCCACCCTCAGTGCATATAGCAATCAGCCCCAGCATTTT. The encoded protein is CATLSAYSNQPQHF.

The rearrangement joins TRBV19 to TRBJ1-5; D possibly corresponds to TRBD1 (5 bases). Germline V gives CDR1 LNHDA, CDR2 SQIVND (reference sequence). The CDR3 has 16 amino acids. V lost 8 bases and J lost 0, with 17 bases in between. The CDR3 here is CASGSLTVNSNQPQHF. DNA for the CDR3: TGTGCCAGTGGTAGTTTGACAGTCAATAGCAATCAGCCCCAGCATTTT.

J is TRBJ2-3 and V is TRBV7-9; TRBD1 matches at 9 bases. V was pared by 2 bases and J by 3 bases, with 3 bases of the junction left unmatched. Germline CDR1 and CDR2: SEHNR and FQNEAQ (reference sequence). CDR3 length: 15 residues. CDR3 in amino acids: CASSLNRGLTDTQYF. The CDR3, as DNA: TGTGCCAGCAGCTTAAACAGGGGGCTGACAGATACGCAGTATTTT.

The chain employs TRBV5-1 and TRBJ1-1, with D possibly being TRBD1 (6 bases). Germline V gene sequence: CDR1 SGHRS, CDR2 YFSETQ. The CDR3 runs to 16 residues. V dropped 9 bases and J dropped 4 bases, with 25 bases sitting between them. CDR3: CATSMTGGAASTEAFF. As DNA, the CDR3 is TGCGCCACCTCAATGACGGGGGGCGCAGCGAGCACTGAAGCTTTCTTT.

The chain recombines TRBV5-1 with TRBJ2-7, with 12 bases matching TRBD2. The length of the CDR3 is 16 residues. The germline gives CDR1 SGHRS, CDR2 YFSETQ. V lost 2 bases to trimming and J lost 5 bases; unmatched junction nucleotides: 8. The CDR3 nucleotides read TGCGCCAGCAGCTTAGGGGCTAGCGGGAGGGTCCACGAGCAGTACTTC. Amino acid sequence: CASSLGASGRVHEQYF.

V usage is TRBV18 and J usage is TRBJ2-3; D gene uncertain. V was clipped by 3 bases and J by 2 bases, with 3 bases between them. The CDR3 covers 12 residues. From germline, CDR1 is KGHSH and CDR2 LQKENI. The CDR3 DNA reads as TGTGCCAGCTCACCGTACACAGATACGCAGTATTTT. Its protein is CASSPYTDTQYF. Using reference TRBV18 and TRBJ2-3 for the parts outside the CDR3, the full variable domain is NAGVMQNPRHLVRRRGQEARLRCSPMKGHSHVYWYRQLPEEGLKFMVYLQKENIIDESGMPKERFSAEFPKEGPSILRIQQVVRGDSAAYFCASSPYTDTQYFGPGTRLTVL.

The chain recombines TRBV11-2 with TRBJ2-1; the match to TRBD2 covers 9 bases. The V gene's germline CDR1 is SGHAT and CDR2 FQNNGV. The junction had 8 bases not matched to a gene; V was cut back by 3 bases and J by 2 bases. CDR3 size: 17 residues. CDR3 bases: TGTGCCAGCAGCTTCCCGACTAGCGGTAAAACCTACAATGAGCAGTTCTTC. It encodes CASSFPTSGKTYNEQFF.

V gene TRBV27 combines with J gene TRBJ2-5; maybe TRBD1 (6 bases). Trimming removed 5 bases at V and 4 bases at J, with 14 bases between. The CDR3 totals 14 residues. CDR1 is MNHEY and CDR2 is SMNVEV in the germline V gene (reference sequence). CDR3 protein: CASSQQGYRETQYF. CDR3 nucleotides: TGTGCCAGCAGTCAACAGGGTTATCGAGAGACCCAGTACTTC.

The rearrangement links TRBV11-2 to TRBJ2-6; D uncertain. Germline CDR1 and CDR2: SGHAT and FQNNGV. CDR3 length: 13 amino acids. V lost 0 bases, J lost 13 bases, and 10 bases lay in between. The CDR3 protein is CASSLDQAAVLTF. The DNA for the CDR3 is TGTGCCAGCAGCTTAGATCAGGCCGCTGTCCTGACTTTC.

V gene TRBV7-2 combines with J gene TRBJ2-3, with TRBD1 matching over 8 bases. The germline CDR1 and CDR2 sequences are SGHTA and FQGNSA. After removal of 5 bases from V and 8 bases from J, the junction contained 9 bases not matched to a gene. CDR3 size: 14 residues. The CDR3 is CASSPGGPQVTQYF. For the CDR3, the DNA is TGTGCCAGCAGCCCAGGGGGCCCTCAAGTTACGCAGTATTTT.

The J gene is TRBJ2-5, the V gene TRBV19, with D perhaps matching TRBD2 (5 bases). Germline V gene data show CDR1 as LNHDA and CDR2 as SQIVND (reference sequence). The CDR3 has 10 residues. The V gene lost 10 bases and the J gene lost 3 bases, with 6 bases spanning the gap. This chain's CDR3 is CATGEETQYF. In DNA form, the CDR3 reads TGTGCCACCGGGGAAGAGACCCAGTACTTC.

Only one count was recorded for this clone. The chain combines TRBV28 with TRBJ1-4, with no clear D. Trimming cost V 6 bases and J 3 bases, with 11 bases left between them. This CDR3 region has 14 residues. CDR1 is MDHEN and CDR2 is SYDVKM in the germline V gene. In DNA, the CDR3 is TGTGCCAGCAGGCCCGGGGTCTCTAATGAAAAACTGTTTTTT. Translating it yields CASRPGVSNEKLFF.

The V call is TRBV5-1, the J call TRBJ2-6; 8 bases line up with TRBD1. The V gene's germline CDR1 is SGHRS and CDR2 YFSETQ. Trimming removed 0 bases from V and 0 bases from J; junction bases left unmatched: 8. The length of the CDR3 is 19 residues. The DNA for the CDR3 is TGCGCCAGCAGCTTGGGTTGGACAGGGATTAACTCTGGGGCCAACGTCCTGACTTTC. Encoded protein: CASSLGWTGINSGANVLTF.

The CDR3 nucleotides read TGTGCCAGCAGCTACCCGGGACTAGCGGGGTACAATGAGCAGTTCTTC. It yields the protein CASSYPGLAGYNEQFF. The rearrangement links TRBV7-2 to TRBJ2-1, with TRBD2 matching over 13 bases. From germline, CDR1 is SGHTA and CDR2 FQGNSA. J lost 4 bases, V lost 4 bases, and 4 bases had no gene match. The CDR3 has 16 residues.

This sequence joins TRBV4-2 and TRBJ2-1; D might be TRBD2 (5 bases). CDR1 and CDR2 from the germline V gene are LGHNA and YNFKEQ. This CDR3 region has 15 residues. V was cut by 2 bases and J by 5 bases, with 13 bases left in between. DNA for the CDR3: TGTGCCAGCAGCCAAAAACTAGGGTGGGACAATGAGCAGTTCTTC. Residues: CASSQKLGWDNEQFF.

The genes are TRBV6-1 and TRBJ2-7, with 7 bases fitting TRBD1. V trimming: 8 bases; J trimming: 3 bases; junction bases outside the gene matches: 4. This CDR3 region has 12 residues. Germline-derived CDR1 and CDR2 are MNHNS and SASEGT. For the CDR3, the DNA is TGTGCCAGCTTTGGGGACAGCTACGAGCAGTACTTC. Its protein product is CASFGDSYEQYF.

The rearrangement uses TRBV27 and TRBJ2-6; TRBD1 aligns across 8 bases. The V and J ends lost 6 bases and 0 bases, in that order; junction bases with no gene match: 4. Germline V CDR1 and CDR2: MNHEY, SMNVEV (reference sequence). The CDR3 runs to 16 residues. CDR3 sequence (DNA): TGTGCCAGCAGCCCCAGGGGGCTCTCTGGGGCCAACGTCCTGACTTTC. The encoded protein is CASSPRGLSGANVLTF.

The gene calls are TRBV6-5 and TRBJ1-4; D possibly corresponds to TRBD1 (5 bases). V lost 7 bases to trimming and J lost 3 bases, with 9 bases between them. Germline V gives CDR1 MNHEY, CDR2 SVGAGI. This CDR3 has 13 residues. CDR3: CASKGRANEKLFF. The CDR3, as DNA: TGTGCCAGCAAGGGCAGGGCTAATGAAAAACTGTTTTTT.

J is TRBJ1-3 and V is TRBV7-3, with D uncertain. There are 15 residues in the CDR3. Per germline, CDR1 SGHTA and CDR2 FQGTGA. V lost 0 bases and J lost 4, with 10 bases in between. CDR3 protein: CASSLTSGPGNTIYF. Here the CDR3 DNA reads TGTGCCAGCAGCTTAACATCAGGCCCCGGAAACACCATATATTTT.

This clone occurred once. This chain joins TRBV6-6 and TRBJ2-3; 7 nucleotides align to TRBD2. There are 15 residues in the CDR3. Trimming removed 7 bases from V and 6 bases from J; junction bases left unmatched: 13. Per the germline V gene, CDR1 is MNHNY and CDR2 is SVGAGI (reference sequence). The CDR3, as DNA: TGTGCCAGCACCTCCGGGCTGGGGGGGGTGGATACGCAGTATTTT. Residues: CASTSGLGGVDTQYF.

This clone showed up just once. V is TRBV12-2 and J is TRBJ2-5; the table's D call TRBD2 went unverified against the DNA. TRBV12-2 represents a pseudogene. This CDR3 has 16 amino acids. CDR3 amino acids: CASRSTSGDLGETQYF. In nucleotides, the CDR3 is TGTGCAAGTCGTTCGACTAGCGGGGACCTGGGTGAGACCCAGTACTTC.

The chain recombines TRBV19 with TRBJ2-3; 10 nucleotides line up with TRBD2. The CDR3 is 17 amino acids. Germline V CDR1 and CDR2: LNHDA, SQIVND (reference sequence). Trimming at V came to 3 bases and at J to 2 bases, leaving 8 bases not matched to a gene. The CDR3 region is CASSMERTSGNTDTQYF. The DNA of the CDR3 is TGTGCCAGTAGTATGGAGAGGACTAGCGGAAACACAGATACGCAGTATTTT.

V is TRBV6-5 and J is TRBJ1-6, with D possibly matching TRBD1 (6 bases). The V end lost 6 bases, the J end lost 9 bases, and 18 bases lay between the germline ends. CDR1 is MNHEY and CDR2 is SVGAGI in the germline V gene. The CDR3 length is 15 residues. The chain's CDR3 is CASSSNHREFSPLHF. The CDR3 coding sequence is TGTGCCAGCAGCTCCAATCACAGGGAATTTTCACCCCTCCACTTT.

V usage is TRBV5-4 and J usage is TRBJ2-1, with TRBD2 matching over 8 bases. From germline, CDR1 is SGHNT and CDR2 YYREEE (reference sequence). Unmatched junction bases numbered 12, after V lost 4 bases and J lost 3 bases. This CDR3 has 17 amino acids. CDR3: CASSLSSGGPLYNEQFF. CDR3 in DNA: TGTGCCAGCAGCCTGTCGAGCGGGGGCCCACTCTACAATGAGCAGTTCTTC.

The CDR3: CASSQVPGLAGARQFF. CDR3 bases: TGCGCCAGCAGCCAAGTTCCGGGACTAGCGGGGGCGCGGCAGTTCTTC. The chain is built from TRBV4-1 and TRBJ2-1; 14 nucleotides agree with TRBD2. Germline V lookup: CDR1 MGHRA, CDR2 YSYEKL. This CDR3 has 16 amino acids. Trimming removed 1 base from V and 12 bases from J; junction bases left unmatched: 8.

This chain connects TRBV29-1 to TRBJ1-1, with 7 bases identical to TRBD1. The CDR3 contains 15 residues. The germline V gene encodes CDR1 SQVTM and CDR2 ANQGSEA. The V segment lost 2 bases and the J segment 6 bases; nucleotides outside the gene matches: 12. The DNA of the CDR3 is TGCAGCGTTGAAACGAGGGGGCTGAAAGGGGCTGAAGCTTTCTTT. Translating gives CSVETRGLKGAEAFF.

The chain recombines TRBV5-6 with TRBJ1-2; 8 bases are shared with TRBD1. The germline CDR1 and CDR2 sequences are SGHDT and YYEEEE. The CDR3 covers 14 residues. The trim removed 4 bases at V and 5 bases at J, leaving 7 bases unmatched. CDR3 nucleotide sequence: TGTGCCAGCAGCCCAGGACAGGGAAATTATGGCTACACCTTC. Translation gives CASSPGQGNYGYTF.

The chain combines TRBV4-2 with TRBJ2-6; 9 bases align to TRBD1. Trimming took 5 bases from V and 1 from J; bases not matched to a gene: 6. Germline loops: CDR1 LGHNA, CDR2 YNFKEQ. This CDR3 is built from 17 residues. The CDR3 DNA follows: TGTGCCAGCAGCGAACAGGGGGCGAGATCTGGGGCCAACGTCCTGACTTTC. Residues: CASSEQGARSGANVLTF.

The chain carries TRBV19 and TRBJ2-7; 13 nucleotides align to TRBD2. V lost 5 bases to trimming and J lost 3 bases; unmatched junction nucleotides: 7. The CDR3 contains 16 residues. The germline gives CDR1 LNHDA, CDR2 SQIVND (reference sequence). The CDR3 DNA reads as TGTGCCAGTAGTCAACTAGCGGGGGGGACGAGCTACGAGCAGTACTTC. Protein: CASSQLAGGTSYEQYF.

This chain joins TRBV9 and TRBJ1-1; no firm D call. The V end was cut by 0 bases, the J end by 8 bases, with 17 bases between. The CDR3 loop spans 15 amino acids. Germline values: CDR1 SGDLS, CDR2 YYNGEE. This CDR3 reads CASSVGVVGAAEAFF. CDR3 nucleotide sequence: TGTGCCAGCAGCGTAGGGGTGGTGGGAGCCGCCGAAGCTTTCTTT.